The entry that follows covers one T cell receptor (beta chain) sequence. This entry is derived from a study of graft-versus-host responses after intestinal transplantation. CDR3 length: 16 amino acids. The trim removed 6 bases at V and 12 bases at J, leaving 18 bases unmatched. Germline CDR1 reads SGHTA; CDR2 reads FQGNSA. Some clones are missing from TCRdb's copy, which holds only in-frame ones; the method was immunoSEQ multiplex PCR. The top ten hold approximately 1% of the sample, which has about 21,000 clones, about 55% seen once. The chain carries TRBV7-2 and TRBJ2-1; 9 bases map to TRBD2. The TCR comes from a human patient who received an intestinal transplant. The specimen comprised alloreactive CD4+ T cells from a mixed lymphocyte reaction culture, sampled before intestinal transplant. Subset defined: CFSE-low proliferating T cells sorted from approximately six-day pre-transplant mixed lymphocyte reaction (GvH or HvG direction). The CDR3 DNA sequence: TGTGCCAGCAGGCAAGGTGTGGGACTAGCCGGTTTACGGCAGTTCTTC. Amino acid sequence: CASRQGVGLAGLRQFF.